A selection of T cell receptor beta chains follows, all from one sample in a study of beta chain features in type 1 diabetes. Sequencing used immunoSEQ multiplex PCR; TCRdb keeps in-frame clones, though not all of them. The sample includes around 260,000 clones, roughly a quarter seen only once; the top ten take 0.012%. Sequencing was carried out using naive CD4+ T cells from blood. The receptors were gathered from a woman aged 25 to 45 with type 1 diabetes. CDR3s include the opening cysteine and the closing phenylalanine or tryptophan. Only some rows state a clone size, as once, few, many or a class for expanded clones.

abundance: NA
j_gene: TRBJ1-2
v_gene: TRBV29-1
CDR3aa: CSVEQLGGNGYTF

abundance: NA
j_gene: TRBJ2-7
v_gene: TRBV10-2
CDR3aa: CASTLGEGSEQYF

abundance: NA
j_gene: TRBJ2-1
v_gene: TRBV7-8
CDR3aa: CASSLDRTSEQFF

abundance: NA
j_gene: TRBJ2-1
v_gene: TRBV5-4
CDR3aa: CASSLGAHTNYNEQFF

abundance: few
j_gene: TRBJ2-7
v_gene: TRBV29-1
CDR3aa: CSVEDRRYEQYF

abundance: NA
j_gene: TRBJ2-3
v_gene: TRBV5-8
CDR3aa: CASSKGPGPGRDTQYF

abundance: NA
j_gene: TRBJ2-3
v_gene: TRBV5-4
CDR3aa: CASSKGQGRMVTDTQYF

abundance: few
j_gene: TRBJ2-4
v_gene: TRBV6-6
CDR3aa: CASTYYNIQYF

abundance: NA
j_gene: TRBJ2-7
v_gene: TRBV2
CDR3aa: CASSERGGTYEQYF

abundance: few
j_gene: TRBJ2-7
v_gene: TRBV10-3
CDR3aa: CAISGGQGLWEQYF

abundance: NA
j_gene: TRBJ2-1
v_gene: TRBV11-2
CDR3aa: CASSSRSGRSYNEQFF

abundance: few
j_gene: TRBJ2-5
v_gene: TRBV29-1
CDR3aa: CSVGASGSAETQYF

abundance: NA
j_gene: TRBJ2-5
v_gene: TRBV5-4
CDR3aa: CASSSTGVETQYF

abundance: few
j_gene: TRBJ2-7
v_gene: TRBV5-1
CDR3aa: CASGNTGGEQYF

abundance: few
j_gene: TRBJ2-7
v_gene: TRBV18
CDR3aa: CASSPFPQGMIGSGYEQYF

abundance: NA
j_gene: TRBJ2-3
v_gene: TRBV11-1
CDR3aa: CASSPGLVSDTQYF

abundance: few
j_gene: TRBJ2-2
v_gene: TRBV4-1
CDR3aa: CASRPQGRGGELFF

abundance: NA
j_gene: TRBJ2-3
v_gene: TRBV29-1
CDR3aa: CSVDGLALSTDTQYF

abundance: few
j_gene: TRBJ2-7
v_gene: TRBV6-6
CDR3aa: CASSYPDGGHRYEQYF

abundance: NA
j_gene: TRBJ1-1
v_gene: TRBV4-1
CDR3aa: CASSQQAGNTEAFF

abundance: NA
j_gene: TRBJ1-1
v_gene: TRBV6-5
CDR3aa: CASSQPGREAFF

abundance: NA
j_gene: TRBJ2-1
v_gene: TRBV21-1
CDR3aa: CASSKVSGLRRRRVQFF

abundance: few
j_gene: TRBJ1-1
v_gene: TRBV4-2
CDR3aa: CASSQGAGVGTEAFF

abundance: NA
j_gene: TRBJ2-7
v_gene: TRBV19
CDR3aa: CASSQGHSYEQYF

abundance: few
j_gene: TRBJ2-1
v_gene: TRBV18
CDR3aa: CASSGGRSNEQFF

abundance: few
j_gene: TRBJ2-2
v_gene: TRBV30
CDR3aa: CAWTVSSSGELFF

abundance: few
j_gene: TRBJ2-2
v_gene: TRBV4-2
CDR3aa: CASSRLGQGANTGELFF

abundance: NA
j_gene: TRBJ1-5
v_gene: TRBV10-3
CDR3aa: CATSTGIQPQHF

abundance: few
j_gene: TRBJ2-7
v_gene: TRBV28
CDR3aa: CASSRDSYEQYF

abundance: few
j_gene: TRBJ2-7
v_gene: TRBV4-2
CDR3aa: CASSLNLGLAGAYEQYF

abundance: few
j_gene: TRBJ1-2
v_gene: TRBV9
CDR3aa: CASSATGTSYGYTF

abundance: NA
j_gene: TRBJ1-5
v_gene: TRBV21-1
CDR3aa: CASSRGREGNQPQHF

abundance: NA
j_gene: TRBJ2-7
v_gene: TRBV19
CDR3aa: CASSMGGDFSYEQYF

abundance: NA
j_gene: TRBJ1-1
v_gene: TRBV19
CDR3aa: CASRTRGTEAFF

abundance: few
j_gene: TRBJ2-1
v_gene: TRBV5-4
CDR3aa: CASSLAGAGYNEQFF

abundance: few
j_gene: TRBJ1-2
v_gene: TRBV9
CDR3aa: CASSVSGQPGGYTF

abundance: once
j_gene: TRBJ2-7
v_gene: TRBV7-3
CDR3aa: CASSPGGQGTTEQYF

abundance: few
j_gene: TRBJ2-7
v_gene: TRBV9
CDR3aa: CASSDRDSSYEQYF

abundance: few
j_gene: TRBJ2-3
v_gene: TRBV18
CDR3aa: CASSLGQPTDTQYF

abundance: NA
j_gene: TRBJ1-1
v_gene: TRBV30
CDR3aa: CAWSATGGTEAFF